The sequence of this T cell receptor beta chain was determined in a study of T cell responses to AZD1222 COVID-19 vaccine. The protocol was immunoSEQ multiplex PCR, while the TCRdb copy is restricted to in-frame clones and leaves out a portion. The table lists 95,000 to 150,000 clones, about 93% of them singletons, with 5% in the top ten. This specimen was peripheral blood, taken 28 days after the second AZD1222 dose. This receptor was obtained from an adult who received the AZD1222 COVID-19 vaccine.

DNA for the CDR3: TGTGCCATCAGCTTAGAACAGGGGTTAGTCCCGAACACTGAAGCTTTCTTT. Protein product: CAISLEQGLVPNTEAFF. V usage is TRBV10-3 and J usage is TRBJ1-1; TRBD1 matches at 7 bases. Trimming at V came to 6 bases and at J to 1 base, leaving 14 bases not matched to a gene. The CDR3 extends over 17 amino acids. Germline CDR1 reads ENHRY; CDR2 reads SYGVKD.